This TCR beta chain was obtained from a study of PD-1 blockade in classical Hodgkin lymphoma. Study-wide findings and caveats: According to reports, newly diagnosed patients had lower baseline TCR diversity than healthy donors, and relapsed/refractory patients had lower baseline TCR diversity still.

The CDR3 consists of 16 residues. Germline trimming cut 1 base from V and 10 bases from J; bases unmatched to any gene: 15. CDR1 and CDR2 from the germline V gene are SSHAT and FNYEAQ (reference sequence). Here immunoSEQ multiplex PCR was the method, and the copy in TCRdb shows in-frame clones only, minus some. Among 60,000 to 65,000 clones listed, approximately 89% were seen once. A note on this clone: Its target is not known.

Relapse was seen in all patients after autologous stem cell transplantation, and brentuximab vedotin exposure was variable. Relapsed/refractory classical Hodgkin lymphoma patients had complete, partial or progressive responses. The gene calls are TRBV7-7 and TRBJ2-5; 7 bases line up with TRBD1. This specimen was peripheral blood mononuclear cells (PBMCs), taken at baseline. The receptor's source is a human donor with classical Hodgkin lymphoma. The DNA of the CDR3 is TGTGCCAGCAGCTTAGGAGATGGGACAGCGGCTTGGGGCCAGTACTTC. It encodes CASSLGDGTAAWGQYF.